One sample yielded the 17 T cell receptor beta chains listed below, sequenced in a study of blood T cell repertoires in COVID-19. The table came from immunoSEQ multiplex PCR; TCRdb's copy has only in-frame clones and leaves some out. This sample has fewer than 250,000 clones, with approximately 90% found just once. The sequenced material came from peripheral blood. The receptors originated from a man aged 50 to 60 with acute or convalescent COVID-19.

V gene TRBV4-2 combines with J gene TRBJ1-5; TRBD1 agrees at 7 bases. V shed 3 bases, J shed 3 bases, and the junction held 2 bases outside the gene matches. This CDR3 has 14 residues. CDR1 is LGHNA and CDR2 is YNFKEQ in the germline V gene. CDR3 nucleotide sequence: TGTGCCAGCAGCCAGGGACAGCTCAATCAGCCCCAGCATTTT. This gives the protein CASSQGQLNQPQHF.

V is TRBV7-8 and J is TRBJ1-6; D call uncertain. The CDR3 contains 16 residues. The V and J ends lost 0 bases and 4 bases respectively, with 10 bases between them. CDR1 and CDR2 from the germline V gene are SGHVS and FQNEAQ. The CDR3 loop reads CASSLAVNIYNSPLHF. For the CDR3, the DNA is TGTGCCAGCAGCTTAGCTGTGAACATTTATAATTCACCCCTCCACTTT. Drawing the rest from reference TRBV7-8 and TRBJ1-6, the complete variable domain is GAGVSQSPRYKVAKRGQDVALRCDPISGHVSLFWYQQALGQGPEFLTYFQNEAQLDKSGLPSDRFFAERPEGSVSTLKIQRTQQEDSAVYLCASSLAVNIYNSPLHFGNGTRLTVT.

The sample holds one count of this clone. The genes are TRBV11-2 and TRBJ2-1; tentative D call: TRBD1 (6 bases). CDR3 length: 16 residues. With 8 bases removed from V and 3 bases from J, the gap between germline ends came to 20 bases. In germline, CDR1 is SGHAT, CDR2 FQNNGV. The CDR3 region has the DNA TGTGCCAGCCTAGAGAACGGGCAGGGGTTCTACAATGAGCAGTTCTTC. Residues: CASLENGQGFYNEQFF.

The chain joins TRBV6-5 to TRBJ2-1; 7 positions agree with TRBD1. V lost 6 bases to trimming and J lost 4 bases; unmatched junction nucleotides: 3. This CDR3 comprises 13 residues. Looked up from germline, CDR1 is MNHEY and CDR2 is SVGAGI. CDR3 sequence: CASSPGQYNEQFF. DNA for the CDR3: TGTGCCAGCAGCCCGGGACAGTACAATGAGCAGTTCTTC.

This clone appeared once. The chain carries TRBV5-5 and TRBJ1-5; TRBD1 might be the D (5 bases). Between the trimmed V and J ends, which lost 4 bases and 9 bases, there was a span of 17 bases. The CDR3 contains 14 residues. The germline V gene encodes CDR1 SGHKS and CDR2 YYEKEE (reference sequence). The chain's CDR3 is CASSIGTPLGPQHF. Here the CDR3 DNA reads TGTGCCAGCAGCATCGGGACTCCCCTAGGGCCCCAGCATTTT.

J is TRBJ1-5 and V is TRBV7-6; perhaps TRBD1 as D (6 bases). Germline V lookup: CDR1 SGHVS, CDR2 FNYEAQ. The V end was cut by 4 bases, the J end by 9 bases, with 13 bases between. CDR3 size: 13 residues. CDR3 nucleotide sequence: TGTGCCAGCAGCTCGGGGGGCTGGGGGCCCCAGCATTTT. Its translation is CASSSGGWGPQHF.

The chain is built from TRBV11-2 and TRBJ2-2; D unresolved. Trimming took off 2 bases at V and 2 bases at J, with 9 bases between the two ends. CDR3 length: 15 residues. Germline-derived CDR1 and CDR2 are SGHAT and FQNNGV. The CDR3, as DNA: TGTGCCAGCAGCTTAAGCTCCCGAAACACCGGGGAGCTGTTTTTT. It translates to CASSLSSRNTGELFF.

This sequence joins TRBV11-2 and TRBJ1-3, with 11 bases lining up with TRBD1. The CDR3 consists of 16 residues. Germline loops: CDR1 SGHAT, CDR2 FQNNGV. V gave up 5 bases and J gave up 3 bases; unmatched junction bases: 6. CDR3 DNA: TGTGCCAGCAGCCCCGGACAGGGGGCGAGTGGAAACACCATATATTTT. Translation gives CASSPGQGASGNTIYF.

The table lists this clone with a few counts. The genes are TRBV27 and TRBJ1-2; TRBD1 matches 9 bases. Germline CDR1 and CDR2: MNHEY and SMNVEV (reference sequence). This CDR3 contains 15 residues. Germline trimming cut 5 bases from V and 8 bases from J; bases unmatched to any gene: 12. This chain's CDR3 is CASSPLDRGWEGYTF. DNA of the CDR3: TGTGCCAGCAGTCCACTGGACAGGGGTTGGGAAGGCTACACCTTC.

This clone was seen only once. The rearrangement joins TRBV30 to TRBJ1-2; D might be TRBD1 (6 bases). The length of the CDR3 is 15 residues. In germline, CDR1 is GTSNPN, CDR2 SVGIG (reference sequence). V lost 3 bases, J lost 4 bases, and 18 bases lay in between. CDR3 nucleotide sequence: TGTGCCTGGAGAAAACGGACAGCAGGGAGCTATGGCTACACCTTC. It specifies CAWRKRTAGSYGYTF.

The chain joins TRBV6-1 to TRBJ1-1; 7 nucleotides agree with TRBD1. CDR1 and CDR2 from the germline V gene are MNHNS and SASEGT. The CDR3 loop spans 17 amino acids. V trimming: 2 bases; J trimming: 0 bases; junction bases outside the gene matches: 9. The CDR3 DNA sequence: TGTGCCAGCAGTGAAATCACGACAGGGCTCATGAACACTGAAGCTTTCTTT. This encodes CASSEITTGLMNTEAFF.

The V gene is TRBV6-5, the J gene TRBJ2-7; 7 bases line up with TRBD1. The J segment lost 7 bases and the V segment lost 4 bases, leaving 4 bases of the junction unmatched. The length of the CDR3 is 12 residues. Germline CDR1 MNHEY, CDR2 SVGAGI. CDR3 sequence reads: CASSSDRAEQYF. In nucleotides, the CDR3 is TGTGCCAGCAGTTCCGACAGGGCGGAGCAGTACTTC.

This chain uses TRBV6-6 with TRBJ1-2; 12 bases agree with TRBD1. CDR1 is MNHNY and CDR2 is SVGAGI in the germline V gene (reference sequence). The CDR3 extends over 14 amino acids. With V trimmed by 8 bases and J by 6 bases, 7 bases remained unmatched. This CDR3 reads CASRRDRGRDGYTF. For the CDR3, the DNA is TGTGCCAGCCGACGGGACAGGGGGCGGGATGGCTACACCTTC.

V usage is TRBV9 and J usage is TRBJ1-1, with 10 bases that match TRBD1. Germline V lookup: CDR1 SGDLS, CDR2 YYNGEE. CDR3 length: 17 residues. Losses at the gene ends were 4 bases for V and 2 bases for J; bases not matched to a gene: 11. CDR3 region: CASSRRTGGIENTEAFF. Here the CDR3 DNA reads TGTGCCAGCAGCCGCCGGACAGGGGGTATTGAAAACACTGAAGCTTTCTTT.

A word on this clone: The sample holds other DNA sequences that translate to the same CDR3. The V call is TRBV19, the J call TRBJ1-3; a possible D gene is TRBD1 (6 bases). The germline gives CDR1 LNHDA, CDR2 SQIVND (reference sequence). The CDR3 has 14 residues. The germline V and J ends were trimmed by 7 bases and 1 base, with 11 bases remaining between them. This chain's CDR3 is CASNTGSSGNTIYF. CDR3 in DNA: TGTGCCAGTAATACAGGGTCGTCTGGAAACACCATATATTTT.

This clone has only one observation. This sequence joins TRBV10-1 and TRBJ1-1; TRBD1 might be the D (6 bases). From germline, CDR1 is WNHNN and CDR2 SYGVQD (reference sequence). The CDR3 has 13 amino acids. Trimming removed 7 bases at V and 2 bases at J, with 11 bases between. CDR3: CASTRDTNTEAFF. The CDR3 region has the DNA TGCGCCAGCACCCGGGACACCAACACTGAAGCTTTCTTT.

The J gene is TRBJ1-1, the V gene TRBV7-2, with 7 bases identical to TRBD1. Per germline, CDR1 SGHTA and CDR2 FQGNSA. CDR3 length: 13 residues. With 4 bases clipped from V and 4 bases from J, the junction kept 3 bases outside the gene matches. CDR3 DNA: TGTGCCAGCAGCTCCGGACAGGTCACTGAAGCTTTCTTT. Translation: CASSSGQVTEAFF.